Only one count was recorded for the clone carrying this T cell receptor beta chain. Its specificity is unknown. The sample originates from a study of shared clonotypes between healthy human individuals. Background on the study: The composition of the donors was two women and three men aged 18 to 49.

Study-level findings and limits: The study found lower generation probabilities in non-shared clonotypes than in those shared by all four donors.

TCRdb's copy holds only in-frame clones and misses some; the assay was immunoSEQ multiplex PCR. The sample carries under 2,500,000 clones, roughly 95% recorded once. V was clipped by 5 bases and J by 6 bases; unmatched bases: 11. CDR1 SGHRS and CDR2 YFSETQ come from the germline V gene. There are 14 residues in the CDR3. This sequence was found in a man between 18 and 35 years old in good health. The sample was naive CD4+ T cells sorted from blood. Subset of the sample: CD45RA+ positively selected. The rearrangement joins TRBV5-1 to TRBJ2-7; 7 bases map to TRBD1. CDR3 in amino acids: CASRNDRAQGEQYF. The CDR3 DNA reads TGCGCCAGCAGAAACGACAGGGCCCAGGGCGAGCAGTACTTC.